This T cell receptor (beta chain) was recovered during a study of blood T cell repertoires in COVID-19. Study-level information: Both acute and convalescent COVID-19 samples were obtained from the United States, Italy and Spain. Nucleic acid was either cDNA or gDNA, and it came from T cells, B-cell-depleted T cells, or PBMCs.

In the original workflow: Amplification of reference gene primers provided the estimated nucleated cell counts. Assay: immunoSEQ multiplex PCR; the TCRdb copy retains only in-frame clones and omits some. The V and J calls and clone size are taken from that table; D and trimming were inferred from the DNA. The sample consists of 120,000 or so clones, 76% of them appearing once. This clone appeared many times. CDR1 SGHTA and CDR2 FQGNSA come from the germline V gene. This CDR3 region has 15 residues. The J segment lost 0 bases and the V segment lost 5 bases, leaving 4 bases of the junction unmatched. This chain connects TRBV7-2 to TRBJ2-3; 8 positions agree with TRBD2. The sample was peripheral blood. The receptor's source is a woman older than 75 with acute or convalescent COVID-19. The CDR3 DNA reads TGTGCCAGCAGCCCTAGCGGGTATAGCACAGATACGCAGTATTTT. This sequence encodes CASSPSGYSTDTQYF.